These T cell receptor beta chains were read from a single sample in a study of blood T cells in healthy people across ages. One entry per CDR3 protein results from TCRdb running MiXCR on the 5' RACE reads. The sample yields around 650,000 distinct CDR3 sequences, roughly 32% seen once. The source material was blood. These receptors originate from an elderly woman in good health. CDR3s include the opening cysteine and the closing phenylalanine or tryptophan. Each record gives: clone size, D gene, V gene, J gene, CDR3 protein, CDR3 DNA. The D gene is left open where the match is weak. Clone size is not always given. Where it is, it says once, few, many or a class for expanded clones.

NA,NA,TRBV4-3,TRBJ2-7,CASSQEVGKGENNEQYF,TGCGCCAGCAGCCAAGAAGTCGGCAAAGGGGAGAACAACGAGCAGTACTTC
few,TRBD2,TRBV29-1,TRBJ2-1,CSVDGGSYNEQFF,TGCAGCGTTGACGGGGGGTCCTACAATGAGCAGTTCTTC
NA,NA,TRBV30,TRBJ2-2,CACLTGHGLFF,TGTGCCTGCCTCACGGGTCATGGGCTGTTTTTT
many,TRBD1,TRBV4-2,TRBJ2-5,CASSPDRGTETQYF,TGTGCCAGCAGCCCGGACAGGGGCACAGAGACCCAGTACTTC
few,TRBD1,TRBV6-1,TRBJ1-5,CASSVDRGLNQPQHF,TGTGCCAGCAGCGTAGACAGGGGCCTCAATCAGCCCCAGCATTTT
few,TRBD1,TRBV5-1,TRBJ2-7,CASSTRDRKFYYEQYF,TGCGCCAGCAGCACCCGGGACAGGAAGTTTTACTACGAGCAGTACTTC
NA,NA,TRBV27,TRBJ1-1,CASSLNPPVAEAFF,TGTGCCAGCAGTTTGAACCCACCGGTGGCTGAAGCTTTCTTT
NA,TRBD2,TRBV7-8,TRBJ2-5,CANSSPGDYNEQYF,TGTGCCAACAGCTCCCCCGGGGACTACAATGAGCAGTACTTC
NA,NA,TRBV11-2,TRBJ1-3,CASSFDGGGHTIYF,TGTGCCAGCAGCTTCGACGGGGGAGGGCACACCATATATTTT
NA,NA,TRBV6-5,TRBJ1-6,CASMEGADNSPLHF,TGTGCCAGCATGGAAGGGGCTGATAATTCACCCCTCCACTTT
many,NA,TRBV7-2,TRBJ1-1,CASSLDGAMNTEAFF,TGTGCCAGCAGCTTAGACGGAGCAATGAACACTGAAGCTTTCTTT
NA,NA,TRBV10-3,TRBJ2-3,CAISEGYRDTGTQYF,TGTGCCATCAGTGAGGGGTACAGGGACACAGGTACGCAGTATTTT